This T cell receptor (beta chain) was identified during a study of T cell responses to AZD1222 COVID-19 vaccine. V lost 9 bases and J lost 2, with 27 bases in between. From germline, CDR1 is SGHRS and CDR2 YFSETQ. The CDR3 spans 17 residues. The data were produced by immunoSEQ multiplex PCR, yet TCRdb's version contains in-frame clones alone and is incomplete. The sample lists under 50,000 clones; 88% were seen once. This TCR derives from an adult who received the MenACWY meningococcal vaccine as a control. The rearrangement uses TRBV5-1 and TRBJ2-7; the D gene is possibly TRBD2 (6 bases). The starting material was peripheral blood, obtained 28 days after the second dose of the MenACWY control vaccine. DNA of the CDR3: TGCGCCACCTCTCGGGGTAGCGGATCATATACCCCCTACGAGCAGTACTTC. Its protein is CATSRGSGSYTPYEQYF. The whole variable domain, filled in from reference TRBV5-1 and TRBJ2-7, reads KAGVTQTPRYLIKTRGQQVTLSCSPISGHRSVSWYQQTPGQGLQFLFEYFSETQRNKGNFPGRFSGRQFSNSRSEMNVSTLELGDSALYLCATSRGSGSYTPYEQYFGPGTRLTVT.